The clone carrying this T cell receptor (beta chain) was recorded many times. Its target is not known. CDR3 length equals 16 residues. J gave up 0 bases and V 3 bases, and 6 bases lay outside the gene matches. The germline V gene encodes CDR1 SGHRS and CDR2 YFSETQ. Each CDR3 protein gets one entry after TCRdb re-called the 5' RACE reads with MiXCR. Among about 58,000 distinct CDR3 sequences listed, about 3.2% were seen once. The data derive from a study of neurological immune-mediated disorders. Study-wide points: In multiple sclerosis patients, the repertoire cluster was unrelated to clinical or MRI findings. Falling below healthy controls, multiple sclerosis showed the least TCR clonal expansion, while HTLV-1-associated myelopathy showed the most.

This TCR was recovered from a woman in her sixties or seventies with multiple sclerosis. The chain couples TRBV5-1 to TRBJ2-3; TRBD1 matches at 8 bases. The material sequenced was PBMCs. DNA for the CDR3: TGCGCCAGCAGCTACGGACAGGGCCTTAGCACAGATACGCAGTATTTT. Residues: CASSYGQGLSTDTQYF.